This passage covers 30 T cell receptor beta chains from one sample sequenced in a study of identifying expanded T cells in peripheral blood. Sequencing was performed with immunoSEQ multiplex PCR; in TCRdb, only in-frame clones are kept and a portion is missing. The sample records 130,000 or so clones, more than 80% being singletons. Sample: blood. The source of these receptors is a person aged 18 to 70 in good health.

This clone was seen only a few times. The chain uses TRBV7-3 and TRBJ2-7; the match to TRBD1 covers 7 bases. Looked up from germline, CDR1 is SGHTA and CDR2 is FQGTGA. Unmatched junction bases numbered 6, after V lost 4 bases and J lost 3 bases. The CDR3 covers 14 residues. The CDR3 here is CASSWSRDSYEQYF. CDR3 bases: TGTGCCAGCAGCTGGTCCCGGGACAGCTACGAGCAGTACTTC.

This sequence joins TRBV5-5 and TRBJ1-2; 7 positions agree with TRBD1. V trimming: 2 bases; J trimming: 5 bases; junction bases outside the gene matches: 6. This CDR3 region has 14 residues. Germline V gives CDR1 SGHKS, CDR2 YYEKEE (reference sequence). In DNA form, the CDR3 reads TGTGCCAGCAGCTTACAGACAGGGCCTTATGGCTACACCTTC. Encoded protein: CASSLQTGPYGYTF.

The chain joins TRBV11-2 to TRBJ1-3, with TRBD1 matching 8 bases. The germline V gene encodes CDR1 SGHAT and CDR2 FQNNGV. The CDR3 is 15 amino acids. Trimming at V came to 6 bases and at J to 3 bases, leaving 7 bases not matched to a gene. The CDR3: CASRGIRGLGNTIYF. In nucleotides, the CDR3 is TGTGCCAGCAGGGGTATCAGGGGGCTTGGAAACACCATATATTTT.

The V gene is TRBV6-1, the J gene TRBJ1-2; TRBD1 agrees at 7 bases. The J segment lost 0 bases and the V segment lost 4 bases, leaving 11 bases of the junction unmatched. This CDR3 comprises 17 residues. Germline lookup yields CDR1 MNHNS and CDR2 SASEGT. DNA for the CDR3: TGTGCCAGCAGTGTCTGGGACAGCAAAAACGCTAACTATGGCTACACCTTC. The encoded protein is CASSVWDSKNANYGYTF.

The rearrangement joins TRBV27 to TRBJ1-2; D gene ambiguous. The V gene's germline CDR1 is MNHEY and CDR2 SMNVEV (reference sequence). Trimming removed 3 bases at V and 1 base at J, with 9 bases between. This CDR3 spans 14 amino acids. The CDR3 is CASSFGDGNYGYTF. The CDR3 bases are TGTGCCAGCAGTTTTGGGGATGGTAACTATGGCTACACCTTC.

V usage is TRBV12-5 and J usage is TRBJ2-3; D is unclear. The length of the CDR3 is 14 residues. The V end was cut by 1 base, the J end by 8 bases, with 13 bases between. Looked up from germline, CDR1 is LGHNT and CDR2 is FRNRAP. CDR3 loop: CASGLDLTVATQYF. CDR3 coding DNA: TGTGCTAGTGGTTTGGACCTGACGGTAGCTACGCAGTATTTT. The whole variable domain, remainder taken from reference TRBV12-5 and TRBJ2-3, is DARVTQTPRHKVTEMGQEVTMRCQPILGHNTVFWYRQTMMQGLELLAYFRNRAPLDDSGMPKDRFSAEMPDATLATLKIQPSEPRDSAVYFCASGLDLTVATQYFGPGTRLTVL.

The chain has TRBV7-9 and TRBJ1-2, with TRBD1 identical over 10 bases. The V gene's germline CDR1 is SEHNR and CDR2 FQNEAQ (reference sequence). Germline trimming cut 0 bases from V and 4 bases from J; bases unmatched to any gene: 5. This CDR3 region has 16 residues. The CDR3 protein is CASSLAGTGVAYGYTF. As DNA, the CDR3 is TGTGCCAGCAGCTTAGCAGGGACAGGGGTGGCCTATGGCTACACCTTC.

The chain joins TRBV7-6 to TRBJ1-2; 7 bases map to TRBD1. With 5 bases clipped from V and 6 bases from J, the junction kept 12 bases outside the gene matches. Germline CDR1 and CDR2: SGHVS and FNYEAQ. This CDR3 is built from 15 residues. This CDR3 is CASSETGDVLNGYTF. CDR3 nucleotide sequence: TGTGCCAGCAGCGAAACAGGGGATGTACTTAATGGCTACACCTTC.

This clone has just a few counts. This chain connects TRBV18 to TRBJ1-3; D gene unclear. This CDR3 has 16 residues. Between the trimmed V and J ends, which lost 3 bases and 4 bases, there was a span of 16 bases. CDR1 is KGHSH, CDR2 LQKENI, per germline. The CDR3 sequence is CASSPRALEAGNTIYF. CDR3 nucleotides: TGTGCCAGCTCACCCCGAGCGTTAGAGGCCGGAAACACCATATATTTT.

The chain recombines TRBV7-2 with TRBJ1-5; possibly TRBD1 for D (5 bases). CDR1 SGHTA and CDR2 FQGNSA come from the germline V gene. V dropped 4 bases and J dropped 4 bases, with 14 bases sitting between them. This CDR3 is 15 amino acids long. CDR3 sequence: CASSSNRDLNQPQHF. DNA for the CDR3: TGTGCCAGCAGCTCCAACCGGGACTTAAATCAGCCCCAGCATTTT.

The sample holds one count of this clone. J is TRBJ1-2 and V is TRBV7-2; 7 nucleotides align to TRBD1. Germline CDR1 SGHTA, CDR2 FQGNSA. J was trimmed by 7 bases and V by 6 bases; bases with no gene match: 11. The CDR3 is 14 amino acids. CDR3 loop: CASRPGGPYPGYTF. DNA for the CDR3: TGTGCCAGCAGACCAGGGGGGCCCTATCCTGGCTACACCTTC.

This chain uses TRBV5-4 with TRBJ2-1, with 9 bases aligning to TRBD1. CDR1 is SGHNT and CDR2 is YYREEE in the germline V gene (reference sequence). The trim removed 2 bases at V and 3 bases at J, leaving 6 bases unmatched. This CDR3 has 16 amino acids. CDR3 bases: TGTGCCAGCAGCTTTTTCGGGACAGGGTACTACAATGAGCAGTTCTTC. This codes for CASSFFGTGYYNEQFF.

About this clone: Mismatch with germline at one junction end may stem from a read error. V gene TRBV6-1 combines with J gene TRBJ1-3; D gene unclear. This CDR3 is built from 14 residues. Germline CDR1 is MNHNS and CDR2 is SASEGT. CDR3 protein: CASSEGGTQLTIYF. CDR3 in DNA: TGTGCCAGCAGCGAAGGAGGAACCCAGCTCACCATATATTTT.

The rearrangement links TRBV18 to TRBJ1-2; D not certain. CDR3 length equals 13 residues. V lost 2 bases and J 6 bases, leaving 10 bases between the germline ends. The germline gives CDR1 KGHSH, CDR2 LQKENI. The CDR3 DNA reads TGTGCCAGCTCACCAACGATAAGGGATGGCTACACCTTC. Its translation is CASSPTIRDGYTF.

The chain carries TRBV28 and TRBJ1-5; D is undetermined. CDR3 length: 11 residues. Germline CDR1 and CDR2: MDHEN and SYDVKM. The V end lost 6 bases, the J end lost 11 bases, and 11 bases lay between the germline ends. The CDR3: CASSRDWTQHF. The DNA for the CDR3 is TGTGCCAGCAGCCGAGACTGGACCCAGCATTTT.

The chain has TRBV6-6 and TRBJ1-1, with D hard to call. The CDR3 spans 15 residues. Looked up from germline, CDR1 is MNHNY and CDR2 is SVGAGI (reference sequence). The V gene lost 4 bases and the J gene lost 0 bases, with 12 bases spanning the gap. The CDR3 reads CASSSTGLMNTEAFF. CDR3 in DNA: TGTGCCAGCAGTTCGACCGGCCTCATGAACACTGAAGCTTTCTTT.

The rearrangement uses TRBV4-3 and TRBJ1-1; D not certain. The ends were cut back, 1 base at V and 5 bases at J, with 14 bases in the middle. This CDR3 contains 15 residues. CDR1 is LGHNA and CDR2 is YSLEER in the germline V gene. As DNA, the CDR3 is TGCGCCAGCAGCCAAGTCTGGGCCGCGGTTACTGAAGCTTTCTTT. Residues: CASSQVWAAVTEAFF.

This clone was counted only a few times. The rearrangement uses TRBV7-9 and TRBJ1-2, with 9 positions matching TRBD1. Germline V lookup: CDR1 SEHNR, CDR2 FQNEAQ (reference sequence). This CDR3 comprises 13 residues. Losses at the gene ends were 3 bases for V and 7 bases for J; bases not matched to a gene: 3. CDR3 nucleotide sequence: TGTGCCAGCAGCTTCAGACAGGGGGGTGGCTACACCTTC. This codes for CASSFRQGGGYTF. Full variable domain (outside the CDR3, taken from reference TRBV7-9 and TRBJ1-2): DTGVSQNPRHKITKRGQNVTFRCDPISEHNRLYWYRQTLGQGPEFLTYFQNEAQLEKSRLLSDRFSAERPKGSFSTLEIQRTEQGDSAMYLCASSFRQGGGYTFGSGTRLTVV.

CDR3 region: CASSPGPIGANEKLFF. CDR3 coding DNA: TGCGCCAGCAGCCCTGGCCCAATCGGGGCTAATGAAAAACTGTTTTTT. The chain employs TRBV5-1 and TRBJ1-4; the D is unclear. Germline CDR1 SGHRS, CDR2 YFSETQ. The CDR3 runs 16 residues. V was trimmed by 4 bases and J by 3 bases, leaving 16 bases between them.

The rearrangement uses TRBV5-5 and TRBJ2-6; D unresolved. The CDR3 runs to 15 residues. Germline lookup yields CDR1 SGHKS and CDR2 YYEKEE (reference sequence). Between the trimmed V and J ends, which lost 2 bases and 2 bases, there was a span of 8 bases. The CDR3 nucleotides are TGTGCCAGCAGCTTTTCGCTTACTGGGGCCAACGTCCTGACTTTC. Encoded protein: CASSFSLTGANVLTF.

DNA for the CDR3: TGTGCCAGCAGAACAACCGGGACAGGGTCCTACGAGCAGTACTTC. This encodes CASRTTGTGSYEQYF. V usage is TRBV6-5 and J usage is TRBJ2-7; 9 nucleotides agree with TRBD1. Germline V gives CDR1 MNHEY, CDR2 SVGAGI. The CDR3 has 15 residues. V was pared by 6 bases and J by 1 base, with 7 bases of the junction left unmatched.

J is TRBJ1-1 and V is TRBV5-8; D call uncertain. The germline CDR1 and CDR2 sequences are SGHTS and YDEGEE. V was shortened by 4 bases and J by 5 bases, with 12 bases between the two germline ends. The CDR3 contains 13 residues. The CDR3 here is CASSRAWRTEAFF. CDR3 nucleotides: TGTGCCAGCAGCCGTGCGTGGAGGACTGAAGCTTTCTTT.

The chain's CDR3 is CASSRQENSYVNYGYTF. The DNA of the CDR3 is TGCGCCAGCAGCCGCCAGGAAAACTCATATGTGAACTATGGCTACACCTTC. The chain has TRBV4-3 and TRBJ1-2; D gene uncertain. Germline lookup yields CDR1 LGHNA and CDR2 YSLEER. V was shortened by 4 bases and J by 2 bases, with 20 bases between the two germline ends. This CDR3 is 17 amino acids long.

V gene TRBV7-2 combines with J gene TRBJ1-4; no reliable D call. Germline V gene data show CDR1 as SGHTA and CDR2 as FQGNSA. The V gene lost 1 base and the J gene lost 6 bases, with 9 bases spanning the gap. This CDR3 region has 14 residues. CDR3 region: CASSLGGTDEKLFF. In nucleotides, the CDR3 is TGTGCCAGCAGCTTAGGGGGTACGGATGAAAAACTGTTTTTT.

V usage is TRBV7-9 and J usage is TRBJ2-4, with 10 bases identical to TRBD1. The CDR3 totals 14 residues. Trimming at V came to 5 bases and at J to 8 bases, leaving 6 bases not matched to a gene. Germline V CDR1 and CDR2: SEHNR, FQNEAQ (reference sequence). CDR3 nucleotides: TGTGCCAGCAGCGCCCCCGGGACAGGGGACATTCAGTACTTC. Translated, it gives CASSAPGTGDIQYF.

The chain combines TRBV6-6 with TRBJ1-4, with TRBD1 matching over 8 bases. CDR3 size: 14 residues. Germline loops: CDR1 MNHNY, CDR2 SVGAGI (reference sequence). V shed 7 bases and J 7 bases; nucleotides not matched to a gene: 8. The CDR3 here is CASMWGQESEKLFF. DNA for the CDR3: TGTGCCAGCATGTGGGGACAGGAGAGTGAAAAACTGTTTTTT.

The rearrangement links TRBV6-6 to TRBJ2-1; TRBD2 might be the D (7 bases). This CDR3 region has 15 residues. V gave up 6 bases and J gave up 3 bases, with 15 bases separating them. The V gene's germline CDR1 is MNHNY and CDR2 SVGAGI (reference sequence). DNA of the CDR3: TGTGCCAGCAGAGGGGGGGGAGAATTCTACAATGAGCAGTTCTTC. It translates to CASRGGGEFYNEQFF.

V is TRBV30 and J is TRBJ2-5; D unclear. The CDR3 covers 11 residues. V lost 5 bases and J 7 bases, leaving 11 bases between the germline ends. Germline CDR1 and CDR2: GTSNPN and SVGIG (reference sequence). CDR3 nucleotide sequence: TGTGCCTGGCTGAATCTGGGGACCCAGTACTTC. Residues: CAWLNLGTQYF. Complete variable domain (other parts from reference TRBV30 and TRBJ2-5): SQTIHQWPATLVQPVGSPLSLECTVEGTSNPNLYWYRQAAGRGLQLLFYSVGIGQISSEVPQNLSASRPQDRQFILSSKKLLLSDSGFYLCAWLNLGTQYFGPGTRLLVL.

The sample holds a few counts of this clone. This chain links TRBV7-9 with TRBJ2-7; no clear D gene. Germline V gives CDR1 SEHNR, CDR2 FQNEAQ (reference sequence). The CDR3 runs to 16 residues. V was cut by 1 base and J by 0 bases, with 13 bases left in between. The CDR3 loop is CASSLEQLGSSYEQYF. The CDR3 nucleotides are TGTGCCAGCAGCTTAGAACAGCTTGGTTCCTCCTACGAGCAGTACTTC.

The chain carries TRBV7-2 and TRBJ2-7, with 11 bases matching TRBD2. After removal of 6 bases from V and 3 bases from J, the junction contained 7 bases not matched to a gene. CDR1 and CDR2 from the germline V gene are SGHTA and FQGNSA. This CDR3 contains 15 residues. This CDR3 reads CASSPRLAGNYEQYF. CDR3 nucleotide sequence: TGTGCCAGCAGTCCCCGACTAGCGGGGAACTACGAGCAGTACTTC.